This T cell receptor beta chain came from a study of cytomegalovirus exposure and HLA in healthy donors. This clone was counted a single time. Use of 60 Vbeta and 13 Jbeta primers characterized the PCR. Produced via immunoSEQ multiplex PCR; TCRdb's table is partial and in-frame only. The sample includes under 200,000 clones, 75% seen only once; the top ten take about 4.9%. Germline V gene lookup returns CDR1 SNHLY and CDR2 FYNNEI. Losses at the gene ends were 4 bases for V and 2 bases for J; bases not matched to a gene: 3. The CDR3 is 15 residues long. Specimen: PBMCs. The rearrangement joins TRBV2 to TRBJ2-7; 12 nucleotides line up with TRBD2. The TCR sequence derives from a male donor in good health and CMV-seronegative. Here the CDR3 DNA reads TGTGCCAGCAGTGCCCTAGCGGGGGGGACCTACGAGCAGTACTTC. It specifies CASSALAGGTYEQYF.